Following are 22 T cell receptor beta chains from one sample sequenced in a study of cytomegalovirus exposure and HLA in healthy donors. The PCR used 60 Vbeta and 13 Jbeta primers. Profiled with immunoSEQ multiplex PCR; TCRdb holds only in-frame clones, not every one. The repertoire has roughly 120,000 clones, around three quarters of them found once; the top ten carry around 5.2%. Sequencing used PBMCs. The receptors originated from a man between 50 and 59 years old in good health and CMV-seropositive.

CDR3 bases: TGTGCCTGGAGTGTAGGGGCGGGAGTGCACGAGCAGTACTTC. It yields the protein CAWSVGAGVHEQYF. The V gene is TRBV30, the J gene TRBJ2-5; TRBD2 agrees at 7 bases. The J call is uncertain, as TRBJ2-7 better fits the DNA end. Germline values: CDR1 GTSNPN, CDR2 SVGIG (reference sequence). CDR3 length equals 14 residues.

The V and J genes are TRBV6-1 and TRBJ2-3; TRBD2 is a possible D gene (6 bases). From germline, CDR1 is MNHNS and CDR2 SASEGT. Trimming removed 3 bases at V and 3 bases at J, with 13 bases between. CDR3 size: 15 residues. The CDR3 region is CASSDTGEGTDTQYF. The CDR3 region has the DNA TGTGCCAGCAGTGATACGGGAGAGGGGACAGATACGCAGTATTTT.

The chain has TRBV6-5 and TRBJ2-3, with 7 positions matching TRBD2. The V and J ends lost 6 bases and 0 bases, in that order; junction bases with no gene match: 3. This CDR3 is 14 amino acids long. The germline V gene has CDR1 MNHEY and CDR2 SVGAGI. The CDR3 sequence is CASRLAASTDTQYF. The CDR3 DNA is TGTGCCAGCAGGCTAGCGGCTAGCACAGATACGCAGTATTTT.

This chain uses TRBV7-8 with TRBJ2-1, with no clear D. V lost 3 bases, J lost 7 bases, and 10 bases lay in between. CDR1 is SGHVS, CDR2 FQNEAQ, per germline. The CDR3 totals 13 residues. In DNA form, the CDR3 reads TGTGCCAGCAGCTTGCCGGGTAGTAATGAGCAGTTCTTC. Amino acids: CASSLPGSNEQFF.

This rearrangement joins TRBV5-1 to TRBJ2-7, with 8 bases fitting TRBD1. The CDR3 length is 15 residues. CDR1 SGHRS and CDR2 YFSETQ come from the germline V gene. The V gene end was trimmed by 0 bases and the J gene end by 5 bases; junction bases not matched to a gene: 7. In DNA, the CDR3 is TGCGCCAGCAGCTTGGTCGCTGGACAGGGAAACGAGCAGTACTTC. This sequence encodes CASSLVAGQGNEQYF.

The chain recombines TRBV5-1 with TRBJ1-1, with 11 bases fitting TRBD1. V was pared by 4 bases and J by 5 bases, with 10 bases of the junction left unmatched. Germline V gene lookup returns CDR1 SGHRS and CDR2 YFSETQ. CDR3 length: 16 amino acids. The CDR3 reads CASSTGQGAMGTEAFF. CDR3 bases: TGCGCCAGCAGCACCGGACAGGGGGCTATGGGGACTGAAGCTTTCTTT.

CDR3 sequence reads: CAWSRSPEAFF. The CDR3 bases are TGTGCCTGGAGCAGGTCCCCTGAAGCTTTCTTT. V is TRBV30 and J is TRBJ1-1; D is ambiguous. The CDR3 runs to 11 residues. Germline CDR1 is GTSNPN and CDR2 is SVGIG (reference sequence). With 3 bases removed from V and 6 bases from J, the gap between germline ends came to 8 bases.

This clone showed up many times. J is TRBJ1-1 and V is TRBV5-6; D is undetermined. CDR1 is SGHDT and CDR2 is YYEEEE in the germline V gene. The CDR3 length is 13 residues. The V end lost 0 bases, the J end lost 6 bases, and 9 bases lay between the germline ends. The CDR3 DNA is TGTGCCAGCAGCTTGGTAGGGAGCGCTGAAGCTTTCTTT. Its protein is CASSLVGSAEAFF.

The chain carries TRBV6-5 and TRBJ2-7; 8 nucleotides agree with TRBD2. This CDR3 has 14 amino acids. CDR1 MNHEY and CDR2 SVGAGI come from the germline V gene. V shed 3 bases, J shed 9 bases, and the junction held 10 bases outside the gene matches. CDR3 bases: TGTGCCAGCAGTTATAGCGGGGATCCGTCCGGGCAGTACTTC. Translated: CASSYSGDPSGQYF.

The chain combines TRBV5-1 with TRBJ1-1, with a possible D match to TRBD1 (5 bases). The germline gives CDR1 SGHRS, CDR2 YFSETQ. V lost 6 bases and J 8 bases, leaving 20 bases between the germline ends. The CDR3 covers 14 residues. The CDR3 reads CASNWGLGNIEAFF. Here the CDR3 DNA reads TGCGCCAGCAACTGGGGCCTGGGCAATATAGAAGCTTTCTTT.

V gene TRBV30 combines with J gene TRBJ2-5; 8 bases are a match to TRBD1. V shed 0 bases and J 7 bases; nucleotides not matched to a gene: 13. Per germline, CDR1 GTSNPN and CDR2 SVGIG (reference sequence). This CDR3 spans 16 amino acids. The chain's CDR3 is CAWSVLRQGAAGTQYF. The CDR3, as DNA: TGTGCCTGGAGTGTACTTAGGCAGGGGGCCGCGGGGACCCAGTACTTC. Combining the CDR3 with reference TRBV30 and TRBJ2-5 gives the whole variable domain SQTIHQWPATLVQPVGSPLSLECTVEGTSNPNLYWYRQAAGRGLQLLFYSVGIGQISSEVPQNLSASRPQDRQFILSSKKLLLSDSGFYLCAWSVLRQGAAGTQYFGPGTRLLVL.

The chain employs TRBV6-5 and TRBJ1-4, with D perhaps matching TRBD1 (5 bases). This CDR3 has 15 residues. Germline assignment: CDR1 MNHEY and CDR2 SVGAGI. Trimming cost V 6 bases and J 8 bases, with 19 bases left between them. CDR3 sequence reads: CASSRPGYKPEKLFF. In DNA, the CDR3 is TGTGCCAGCAGCCGTCCAGGGTATAAACCCGAAAAACTGTTTTTT.

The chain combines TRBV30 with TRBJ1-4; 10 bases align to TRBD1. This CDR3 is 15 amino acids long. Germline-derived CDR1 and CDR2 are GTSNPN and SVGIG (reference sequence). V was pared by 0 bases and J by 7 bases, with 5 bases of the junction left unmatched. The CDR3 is CAWSVGTGEIEKLFF. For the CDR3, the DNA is TGTGCCTGGAGTGTAGGGACAGGGGAGATTGAAAAACTGTTTTTT.

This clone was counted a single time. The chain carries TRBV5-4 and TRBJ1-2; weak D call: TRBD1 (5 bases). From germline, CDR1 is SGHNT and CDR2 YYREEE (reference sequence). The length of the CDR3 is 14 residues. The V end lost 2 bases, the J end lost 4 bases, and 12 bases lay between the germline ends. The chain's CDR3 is CASSFIGTAYGYTF. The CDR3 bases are TGTGCCAGCAGCTTTATCGGGACTGCCTATGGCTACACCTTC.

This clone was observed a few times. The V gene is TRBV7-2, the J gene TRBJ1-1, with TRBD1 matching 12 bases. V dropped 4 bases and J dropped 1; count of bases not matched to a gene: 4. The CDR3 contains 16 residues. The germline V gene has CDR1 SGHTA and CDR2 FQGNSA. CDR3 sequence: CASSWGTGGRNTEAFF. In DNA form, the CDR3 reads TGTGCCAGCAGCTGGGGGACAGGGGGCAGGAACACTGAAGCTTTCTTT. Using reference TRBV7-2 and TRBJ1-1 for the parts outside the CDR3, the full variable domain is GAGVSQSPSNKVTEKGKDVELRCDPISGHTALYWYRQSLGQGLEFLIYFQGNSAPDKSGLPSDRFSAERTGGSVSTLTIQRTQQEDSAVYLCASSWGTGGRNTEAFFGQGTRLTVV.

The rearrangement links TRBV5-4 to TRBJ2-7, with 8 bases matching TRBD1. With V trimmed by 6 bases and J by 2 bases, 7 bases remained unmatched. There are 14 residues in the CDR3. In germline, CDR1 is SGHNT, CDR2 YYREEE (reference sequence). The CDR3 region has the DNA TGTGCCAGCAACCCAGGGGGCAGCACCTACGAGCAGTACTTC. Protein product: CASNPGGSTYEQYF.

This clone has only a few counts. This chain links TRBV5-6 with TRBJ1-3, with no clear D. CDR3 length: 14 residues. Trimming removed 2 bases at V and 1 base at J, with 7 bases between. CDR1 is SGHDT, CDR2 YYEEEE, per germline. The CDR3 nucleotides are TGTGCCAGCAGCTTAGGAGCATCTGGAAACACCATATATTTT. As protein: CASSLGASGNTIYF. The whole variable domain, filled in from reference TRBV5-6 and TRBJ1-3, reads DAGVTQSPTHLIKTRGQQVTLRCSPKSGHDTVSWYQQALGQGPQFIFQYYEEEERQRGNFPDRFSGHQFPNYSSELNVNALLLGDSALYLCASSLGASGNTIYFGEGSWLTVV.

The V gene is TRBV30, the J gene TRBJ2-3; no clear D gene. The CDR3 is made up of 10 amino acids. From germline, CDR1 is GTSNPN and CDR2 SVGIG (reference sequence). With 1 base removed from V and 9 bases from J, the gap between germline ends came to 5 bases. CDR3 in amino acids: CAWSGATQYF. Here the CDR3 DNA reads TGTGCCTGGAGTGGAGCAACGCAGTATTTT.

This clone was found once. The CDR3 protein is CASSEARGTGEQYF. The DNA for the CDR3 is TGTGCCAGCAGTGAAGCCAGGGGTACGGGGGAGCAGTACTTC. The chain employs TRBV2 and TRBJ2-7; TRBD1 is a possible D gene (6 bases). Trimming removed 0 bases from V and 7 bases from J, with 13 bases in between. The length of the CDR3 is 14 residues. The germline V gene encodes CDR1 SNHLY and CDR2 FYNNEI. Full variable domain (remainder filled in from reference TRBV2 and TRBJ2-7): EPEVTQTPSHQVTQMGQEVILRCVPISNHLYFYWYRQILGQKVEFLVSFYNNEISEKSEIFDDQFSVERPDGSNFTLKIRSTKLEDSAMYFCASSEARGTGEQYFGPGTRLTVT.

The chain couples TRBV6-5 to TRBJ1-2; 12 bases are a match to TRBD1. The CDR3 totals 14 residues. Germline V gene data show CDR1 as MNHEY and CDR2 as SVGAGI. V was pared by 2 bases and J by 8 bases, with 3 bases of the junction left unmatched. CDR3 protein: CASSYRDRGLGYTF. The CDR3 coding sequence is TGTGCCAGCAGTTACCGGGACAGGGGGCTCGGCTACACCTTC.

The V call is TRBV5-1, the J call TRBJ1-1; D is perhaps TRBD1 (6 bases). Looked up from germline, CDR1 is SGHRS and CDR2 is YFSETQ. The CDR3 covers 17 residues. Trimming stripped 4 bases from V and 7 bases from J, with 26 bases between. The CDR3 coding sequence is TGCGCCAGCAGCGACGGATCCGCCGGGACACGGGGAATTGAAGCTTTCTTT. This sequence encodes CASSDGSAGTRGIEAFF.

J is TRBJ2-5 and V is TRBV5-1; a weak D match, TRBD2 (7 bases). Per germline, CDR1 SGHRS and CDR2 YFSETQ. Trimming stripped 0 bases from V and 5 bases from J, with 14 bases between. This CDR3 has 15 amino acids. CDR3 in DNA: TGCGCCAGCAGCTTGGGCCGCGGGGGCGGGGAGACCCAGTACTTC. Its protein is CASSLGRGGGETQYF. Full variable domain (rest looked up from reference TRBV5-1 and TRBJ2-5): KAGVTQTPRYLIKTRGQQVTLSCSPISGHRSVSWYQQTPGQGLQFLFEYFSETQRNKGNFPGRFSGRQFSNSRSEMNVSTLELGDSALYLCASSLGRGGGETQYFGPGTRLLVL.